The rows below give T cell receptor beta chains drawn from one sample of a study of blood T cell repertoires in COVID-19. The table came from immunoSEQ multiplex PCR; TCRdb's copy has only in-frame clones and leaves some out. This table has 150,000 or so clones, 80% to 90% appearing once. The sample was peripheral blood. Receptors were obtained from a man between 18 and 29 years old with COVID-19, enrolled during active disease. Each CDR3 is given with its conserved first and last residue. The D gene is left open where the match is weak. A row's size may be missing; if present it is once, few, many or a size class.

size	D	V	J	CDR3	DNA
-	-	TRBV5-1	TRBJ1-5	CASSPLGDSNQPQHF	TGCGCCAGCAGCCCCCTGGGAGATAGCAATCAGCCCCAGCATTTT
once	-	TRBV6-6	TRBJ1-2	CASSRSGDGGYTF	TGTGCCAGCAGTCGGTCAGGGGATGGAGGCTACACCTTC
-	-	TRBV6-4	TRBJ2-6	CASSEGGSGANVLTF	TGTGCCAGCAGTGAGGGGGGCTCTGGGGCCAACGTCCTGACTTTC
-	-	TRBV3-1/TRBV3-2	TRBJ2-7	CASSPATGGVYEQYF	TGTGCCAGCAGCCCCGCTACGGGCGGGGTCTACGAGCAGTACTTC
-	TRBD2	TRBV6-5	TRBJ2-7	CASSYGSGRAYEQYF	TGTGCCAGCAGTTACGGGAGCGGGAGAGCCTACGAGCAGTACTTC
-	TRBD2	TRBV3-1/TRBV3-2	TRBJ2-3	CASSQDGRGAGTDTQYF	TGTGCCAGCAGCCAAGATGGGCGGGGGGCTGGCACAGATACGCAGTATTTT
-	TRBD1	TRBV6-5	TRBJ2-4	CASSALTGQKNIQYF	TGTGCCAGCAGCGCCCTGACAGGGCAAAAAAACATTCAGTACTTC
-	TRBD1	TRBV7-2	TRBJ1-1	CASSLTAGGYTEAFF	TGTGCCAGCAGCTTAACGGCAGGGGGTTACACTGAAGCTTTCTTT
-	-	TRBV18	TRBJ2-3	CASSPGQSTDTQYF	TGTGCCAGCTCACCGGGCCAGAGCACAGATACGCAGTATTTT
-	-	TRBV5-5	TRBJ1-5	CASSLGGAGNQPQHF	TGTGCCAGCAGCTTGGGTGGGGCCGGCAATCAGCCCCAGCATTTT
-	-	TRBV7-9	TRBJ1-1	CASSPQGRGTEAFF	TGTGCCAGCAGCCCCCAGGGAAGGGGAACTGAAGCTTTCTTT
-	-	TRBV19	TRBJ1-1	CASSLTVNTEAFF	TGTGCCAGTAGTCTCACAGTGAACACTGAAGCTTTCTTT
-	-	TRBV10-3	TRBJ1-1	CAIANRENTEAFF	TGTGCCATCGCGAACAGGGAGAACACTGAAGCTTTCTTT
-	TRBD1	TRBV6-5	TRBJ2-3	CASSYDRGGDTQYF	TGTGCCAGCAGTTACGACAGGGGGGGAGATACGCAGTATTTT
-	-	TRBV6-5	TRBJ2-5	CASRRPGVLTQYF	TGTGCCAGCAGGCGCCCGGGGGTCTTGACCCAGTACTTC
-	TRBD2	TRBV7-7	TRBJ2-1	CASSPHPGLAGVNEQFF	TGTGCCAGCAGCCCTCATCCGGGACTAGCGGGAGTCAATGAGCAGTTCTTC
-	TRBD1	TRBV20-1	TRBJ1-1	CSASTGEATEAFF	TGCAGTGCTAGTACAGGGGAGGCGACTGAAGCTTTCTTT
-	-	TRBV6-2/TRBV6-3	TRBJ2-7	CASSYLRDLYF	TGTGCCAGCAGTTACCTACGGGACTTGTACTTC